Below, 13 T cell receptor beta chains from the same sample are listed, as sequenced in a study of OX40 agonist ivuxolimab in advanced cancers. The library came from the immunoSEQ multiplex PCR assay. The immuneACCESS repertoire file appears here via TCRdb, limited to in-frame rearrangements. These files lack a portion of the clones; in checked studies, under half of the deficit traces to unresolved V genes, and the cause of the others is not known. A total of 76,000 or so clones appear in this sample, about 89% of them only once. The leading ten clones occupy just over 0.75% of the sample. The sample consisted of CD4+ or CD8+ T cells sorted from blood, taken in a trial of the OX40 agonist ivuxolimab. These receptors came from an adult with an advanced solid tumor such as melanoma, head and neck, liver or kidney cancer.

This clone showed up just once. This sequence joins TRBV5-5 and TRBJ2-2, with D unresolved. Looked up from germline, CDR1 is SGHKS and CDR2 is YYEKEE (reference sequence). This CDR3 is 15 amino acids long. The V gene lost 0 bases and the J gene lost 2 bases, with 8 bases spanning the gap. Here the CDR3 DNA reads TGTGCCAGCAGCTTGGGAGGAGCTAACACCGGGGAGCTGTTTTTT. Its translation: CASSLGGANTGELFF.

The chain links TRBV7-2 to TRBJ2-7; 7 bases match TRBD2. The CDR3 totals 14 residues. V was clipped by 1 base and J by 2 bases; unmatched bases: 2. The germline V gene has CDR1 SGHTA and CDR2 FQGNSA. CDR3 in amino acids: CASSLDGGTYEQYF. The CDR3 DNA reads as TGTGCCAGCAGCTTAGACGGGGGGACCTACGAGCAGTACTTC.

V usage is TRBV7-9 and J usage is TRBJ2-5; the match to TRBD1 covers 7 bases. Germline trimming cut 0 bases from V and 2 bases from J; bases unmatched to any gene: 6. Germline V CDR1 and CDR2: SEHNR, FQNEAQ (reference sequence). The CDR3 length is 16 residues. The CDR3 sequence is CASSLAKTGQQETQYF. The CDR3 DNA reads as TGTGCCAGCAGCTTAGCGAAGACAGGGCAACAAGAGACCCAGTACTTC.

CDR3 loop: CASSKVGGEGVNYGYTF. DNA for the CDR3: TGTGCCAGCAGCAAAGTCGGGGGGGAAGGAGTAAACTATGGCTACACCTTC. J is TRBJ1-2 and V is TRBV21-1. TRBV21-1 counts as a pseudogene. The CDR3 length is 17 residues.

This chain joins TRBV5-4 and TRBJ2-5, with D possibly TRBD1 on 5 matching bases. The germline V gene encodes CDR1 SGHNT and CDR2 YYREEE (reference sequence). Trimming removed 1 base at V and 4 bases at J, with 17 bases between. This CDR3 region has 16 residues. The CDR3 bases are TGTGCCAGCAGCTTGCAAAGGGATATAAGGGGAGAGACCCAGTACTTC. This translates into CASSLQRDIRGETQYF.

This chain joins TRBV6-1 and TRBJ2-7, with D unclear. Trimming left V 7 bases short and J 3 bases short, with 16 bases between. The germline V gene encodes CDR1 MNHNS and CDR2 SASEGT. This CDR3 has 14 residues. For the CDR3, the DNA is TGTGCCAGCACTAGTATGGCGGTCAACTACGAGCAGTACTTC. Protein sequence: CASTSMAVNYEQYF.

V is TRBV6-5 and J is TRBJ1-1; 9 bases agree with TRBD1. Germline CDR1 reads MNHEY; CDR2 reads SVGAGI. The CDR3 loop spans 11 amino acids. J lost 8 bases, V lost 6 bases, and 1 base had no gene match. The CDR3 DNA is TGTGCCAGCAGGGGACAGGGCGAAGCTTTCTTT. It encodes CASRGQGEAFF.

CDR3: CASSSGRAGELFF. In nucleotides, the CDR3 is TGTGCCAGCAGCTCAGGGAGGGCCGGGGAGCTGTTTTTT. The gene calls are TRBV11-2 and TRBJ2-2; 7 bases map to TRBD2. The CDR3 spans 13 residues. V lost 4 bases to trimming and J lost 6 bases; unmatched junction nucleotides: 2. Germline assignment: CDR1 SGHAT and CDR2 FQNNGV.

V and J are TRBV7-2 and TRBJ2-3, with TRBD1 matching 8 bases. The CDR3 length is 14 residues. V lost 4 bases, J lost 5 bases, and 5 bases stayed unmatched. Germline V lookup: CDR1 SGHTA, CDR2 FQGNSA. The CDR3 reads CASSSTGVQDTQYF. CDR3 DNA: TGTGCCAGCAGCTCGACAGGGGTTCAAGATACGCAGTATTTT.

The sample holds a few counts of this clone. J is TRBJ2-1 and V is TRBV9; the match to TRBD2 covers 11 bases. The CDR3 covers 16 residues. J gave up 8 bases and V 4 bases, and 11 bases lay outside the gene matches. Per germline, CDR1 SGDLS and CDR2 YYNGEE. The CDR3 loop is CASSSERLAGNYEQFF. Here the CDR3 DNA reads TGTGCCAGCAGCTCAGAAAGACTAGCGGGAAACTATGAGCAGTTCTTC.

The CDR3 DNA reads as TGTGCCAGCAGCCAGACAGGATATAATTCACCCCTCCACTTT. Amino acid sequence: CASSQTGYNSPLHF. The J gene is TRBJ1-6, the V gene TRBV11-2, with D perhaps matching TRBD1 (6 bases). The germline V and J ends were trimmed by 5 bases and 4 bases, with 9 bases remaining between them. This CDR3 is built from 14 residues. Germline CDR1 reads SGHAT; CDR2 reads FQNNGV.

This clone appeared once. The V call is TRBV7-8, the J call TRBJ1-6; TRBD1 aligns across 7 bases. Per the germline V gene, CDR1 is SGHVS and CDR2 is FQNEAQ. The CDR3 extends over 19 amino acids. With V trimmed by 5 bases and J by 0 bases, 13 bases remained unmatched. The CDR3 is CASSVIGWTGGSYNSPLHF. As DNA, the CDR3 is TGTGCCAGCAGCGTAATAGGGTGGACAGGCGGCTCCTATAATTCACCCCTCCACTTT.

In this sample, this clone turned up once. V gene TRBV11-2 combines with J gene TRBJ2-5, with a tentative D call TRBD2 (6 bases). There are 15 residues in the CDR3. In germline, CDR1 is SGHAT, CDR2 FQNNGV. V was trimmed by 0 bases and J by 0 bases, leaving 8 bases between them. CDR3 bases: TGTGCCAGCAGCTTAGATTGGGGGGACCAAGAGACCCAGTACTTC. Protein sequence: CASSLDWGDQETQYF.